The 29 T cell receptor beta chains in this list originate from one sample, sequenced in a study of graft-versus-host responses after intestinal transplantation. Libraries were prepared by immunoSEQ multiplex PCR; TCRdb keeps only in-frame clonotypes and omits some of them. The sample includes about 6,400 clones, approximately 22% of them seen just once. The specimen was alloreactive CD4+ T cells from a mixed lymphocyte reaction culture, collected before transplantation. Subset defined: CFSE-low proliferating T cells sorted from roughly six-day pre-transplant mixed lymphocyte reaction (GvH or HvG direction). The origin of the receptors is a human patient who was an organ donor for intestinal transplantation.

This clone was detected a few times. This chain joins TRBV5-1 and TRBJ2-2; D is possibly TRBD2 (6 bases). The CDR3 contains 14 residues. Trimming took off 0 bases at V and 8 bases at J, with 11 bases between the two ends. CDR1 is SGHRS, CDR2 YFSETQ, per germline. The CDR3 nucleotides read TGCGCCAGCAGCTTGGCACTAGCCACGGGGGAGCTGTTTTTT. Residues: CASSLALATGELFF.

The rearrangement joins TRBV4-1 to TRBJ2-5, with 11 bases fitting TRBD1. V dropped 1 base and J dropped 5; count of bases not matched to a gene: 21. Germline V gene sequence: CDR1 MGHRA, CDR2 YSYEKL. This CDR3 is 21 amino acids long. The CDR3 bases are TGCGCCAGCAGCCAAGCCAGAACGTCCGGTTCCGGGACAGGGGGTTCGGAGACCCAGTACTTC. Translated: CASSQARTSGSGTGGSETQYF.

This clone has a handful of counts. The chain joins TRBV5-1 to TRBJ1-1; possibly TRBD1 for D (5 bases). Trimming left V 2 bases short and J 6 bases short, with 11 bases between. Germline V gene data show CDR1 as SGHRS and CDR2 as YFSETQ. The CDR3 contains 13 residues. CDR3 bases: TGCGCCAGCAGCTTAATGAGAGGGGCTGAAGCTTTCTTT. Its protein product is CASSLMRGAEAFF. Full variable domain (rest looked up from reference TRBV5-1 and TRBJ1-1): KAGVTQTPRYLIKTRGQQVTLSCSPISGHRSVSWYQQTPGQGLQFLFEYFSETQRNKGNFPGRFSGRQFSNSRSEMNVSTLELGDSALYLCASSLMRGAEAFFGQGTRLTVV.

This clone showed up just a few times. V gene TRBV6-1 combines with J gene TRBJ1-1; D might be TRBD1 (6 bases). Germline V gene sequence: CDR1 MNHNS, CDR2 SASEGT. There are 14 residues in the CDR3. V dropped 6 bases and J dropped 3 bases, with 14 bases sitting between them. The CDR3 region is CASSRTAGDTEAFF. DNA of the CDR3: TGTGCCAGCAGCCGAACTGCAGGGGACACTGAAGCTTTCTTT.

Relative to its sample, this clone is large (0.1 to 1%). The chain employs TRBV5-1 and TRBJ2-7, with 9 bases lining up with TRBD2. V shed 3 bases, J shed 0 bases, and the junction held 4 bases outside the gene matches. This CDR3 is 15 amino acids long. Germline V gene data show CDR1 as SGHRS and CDR2 as YFSETQ. The CDR3 DNA sequence: TGCGCCAGCAGCTCCCTAGCGGGGAGCTCCTACGAGCAGTACTTC. Protein sequence: CASSSLAGSSYEQYF.

This clone was observed a few times. The J gene is TRBJ2-3, the V gene TRBV7-2; 10 bases map to TRBD2. Germline V lookup: CDR1 SGHTA, CDR2 FQGNSA. Trimming at V came to 2 bases and at J to 6 bases, leaving 5 bases not matched to a gene. The CDR3 is made up of 15 amino acids. The CDR3 sequence is CASSLQAGGLDTQYF. The CDR3 region has the DNA TGTGCCAGCAGCTTACAAGCGGGGGGGCTGGATACGCAGTATTTT.

Remarks on this clone: In the same sample, other DNA sequences code for this CDR3. The gene calls are TRBV11-3 and TRBJ1-5; D is unresolved. This CDR3 is built from 13 residues. Trimming cost V 0 bases and J 7 bases, with 7 bases left between them. Germline V gives CDR1 SGHNT, CDR2 YENEEA. DNA for the CDR3: TGTGCCAGCAGCTTAGATCGAGTACAGCCCCAGCATTTT. This translates into CASSLDRVQPQHF.

The V gene is TRBV7-7, the J gene TRBJ1-1; TRBD1 is a possible D gene (6 bases). The germline CDR1 and CDR2 sequences are SSHAT and FNYEAQ (reference sequence). The CDR3 contains 14 residues. Trimming cost V 1 base and J 3 bases, with 9 bases left between them. CDR3 sequence reads: CASSLEDSYTEAFF. CDR3 nucleotides: TGTGCCAGCAGCTTAGAGGACAGCTACACTGAAGCTTTCTTT.

This clone was counted between two and nine times. V gene TRBV13 combines with J gene TRBJ2-7, with 12 bases lining up with TRBD2. With 7 bases clipped from V and 3 bases from J, the junction kept 7 bases outside the gene matches. Germline lookup yields CDR1 PRHDT and CDR2 FYEKMQ (reference sequence). The CDR3 has 15 amino acids. For the CDR3, the DNA is TGTGCCAGCACTAGACTAGCGGGGGTACTCTACGAGCAGTACTTC. This gives the protein CASTRLAGVLYEQYF.

Of note for this clone: An end of the junction differs from the germline gene, which may be a read error. J is TRBJ2-5 and V is TRBV7-9; possibly TRBD2 for D (6 bases). The CDR3 totals 13 residues. Germline V gene data show CDR1 as SEHNR and CDR2 as FQNEAQ (reference sequence). CDR3 amino acids: CASSPLRGETQYF. CDR3 coding DNA: TGTGCTAGCAGCCCCCTCCGGGGGGAGACCCAGTACTTC.

This clone rates as medium-sized. This chain connects TRBV4-3 to TRBJ2-2, with D hard to call. Germline V gene data show CDR1 as LGHNA and CDR2 as YSLEER. This CDR3 spans 16 amino acids. The V end lost 2 bases, the J end lost 10 bases, and 20 bases lay between the germline ends. CDR3 in DNA: TGCGCCAGCAGCCAAAGCACGGCCAGGACCCTGACGGAGCTGTTTTTT. It yields the protein CASSQSTARTLTELFF.

The rearrangement links TRBV11-3 to TRBJ2-6, with D uncertain. V was shortened by 3 bases and J by 0 bases, with 6 bases between the two germline ends. Germline V gene data show CDR1 as SGHNT and CDR2 as YENEEA. This CDR3 is 15 amino acids long. CDR3 region: CASSLTYSGANVLTF. The CDR3 coding sequence is TGTGCCAGCAGCTTGACTTACTCTGGGGCCAACGTCCTGACTTTC.

The chain has TRBV5-6 and TRBJ2-5, with unresolved D. The length of the CDR3 is 15 residues. Deletions cut 0 bases from V and 2 bases from J, with 11 bases between. The germline gives CDR1 SGHDT, CDR2 YYEEEE. The CDR3 region has the DNA TGTGCCAGCAGCTTGGGTAGGGTTCGGCAAGAGACCCAGTACTTC. Encoded protein: CASSLGRVRQETQYF.

This clone occurred a few times. The chain employs TRBV4-2 and TRBJ2-3; 10 nucleotides line up with TRBD2. Losses at the gene ends were 5 bases for V and 0 bases for J; bases not matched to a gene: 14. The V gene's germline CDR1 is LGHNA and CDR2 YNFKEQ. This CDR3 is 19 amino acids long. CDR3 residues: CASSFRYSSGGPSTDTQYF. The DNA of the CDR3 is TGTGCCAGCAGCTTTCGCTATTCTAGCGGGGGTCCTAGCACAGATACGCAGTATTTT.

The chain employs TRBV7-3 and TRBJ2-2; no firm D call. There are 14 residues in the CDR3. The V end lost 3 bases, the J end lost 1 base, and 6 bases lay between the germline ends. Germline V CDR1 and CDR2: SGHTA, FQGTGA. The CDR3 spells CASSLEGNTGELFF. DNA of the CDR3: TGTGCCAGCAGCTTGGAAGGGAACACCGGGGAGCTGTTTTTT.

This clone was found a few times. The chain couples TRBV6-1 to TRBJ1-1; D is unresolved. Trimming removed 6 bases at V and 4 bases at J, with 12 bases between. Germline V lookup: CDR1 MNHNS, CDR2 SASEGT. This CDR3 contains 13 residues. The CDR3, as DNA: TGTGCCAGCAGCATAGGGAAAGCCACTGAAGCTTTCTTT. Translating it yields CASSIGKATEAFF.

The chain is built from TRBV9 and TRBJ2-6; D ambiguous. The CDR3 is 17 residues long. Trimming left V 5 bases short and J 5 bases short, with 20 bases between. Germline V lookup: CDR1 SGDLS, CDR2 YYNGEE. The CDR3 sequence is CASSRYTQQSRANVLTF. The CDR3 nucleotides are TGTGCCAGCAGTAGGTATACTCAACAAAGTCGGGCCAACGTCCTGACTTTC.

This clone was observed a few times. This rearrangement joins TRBV6-9 to TRBJ2-5, with TRBD2 matching over 13 bases. The CDR3 totals 16 residues. Germline trimming cut 4 bases from V and 5 bases from J; bases unmatched to any gene: 7. Per germline, CDR1 MNHGY and CDR2 SVAAGI. The CDR3 region is CASSWGTSGGAETQYF. The CDR3 DNA is TGTGCCAGCAGTTGGGGAACTAGCGGGGGGGCGGAGACCCAGTACTTC.

The chain uses TRBV7-2 and TRBJ1-2; 12 nucleotides line up with TRBD1. CDR3 length: 15 amino acids. V shed 5 bases and J 4 bases; nucleotides not matched to a gene: 5. Germline-derived CDR1 and CDR2 are SGHTA and FQGNSA. The CDR3 spells CASSGGTGGAYGYTF. As DNA, the CDR3 is TGTGCCAGCAGCGGAGGGACAGGGGGCGCCTATGGCTACACCTTC.

Only a few counts were recorded for this clone. This chain joins TRBV5-1 and TRBJ2-3, with D perhaps TRBD1 or TRBD2 (5 bases each). Germline loops: CDR1 SGHRS, CDR2 YFSETQ. The V end was cut by 2 bases, the J end by 2 bases, with 15 bases between. The CDR3 loop spans 16 amino acids. The CDR3 DNA sequence: TGCGCCAGCAGCTTTGCCGGGGACGTCTTCACAGATACGCAGTATTTT. Translated, it gives CASSFAGDVFTDTQYF.

The V and J genes are TRBV9 and TRBJ2-5; TRBD1 might be the D (6 bases). The CDR3 spans 14 residues. Trimming shortened V by 2 bases and J by 1 base, and 9 bases separated the two germline ends. Germline values: CDR1 SGDLS, CDR2 YYNGEE. CDR3 DNA sequence: TGTGCCAGCAGCGTCCCGGACAGCCAAGAGACCCAGTACTTC. This codes for CASSVPDSQETQYF.

The rearrangement uses TRBV5-1 and TRBJ2-3; 8 nucleotides align to TRBD2. The CDR3 contains 16 residues. Germline V gives CDR1 SGHRS, CDR2 YFSETQ. The trim removed 0 bases at V and 1 base at J, leaving 4 bases unmatched. In DNA, the CDR3 is TGCGCCAGCAGCTTGGTGGGTAGCGGGGGCACAGATACGCAGTATTTT. It specifies CASSLVGSGGTDTQYF.

The chain links TRBV30 to TRBJ1-2; D not certain. V was shortened by 1 base and J by 0 bases, with 12 bases between the two germline ends. This CDR3 has 15 amino acids. Germline V gives CDR1 GTSNPN, CDR2 SVGIG (reference sequence). Written as DNA, the CDR3 is TGTGCCTGGAGTGGAGGACCGATATCTAACTATGGCTACACCTTC. It encodes CAWSGGPISNYGYTF. Variable domain in full (rest from reference TRBV30 and TRBJ1-2): SQTIHQWPATLVQPVGSPLSLECTVEGTSNPNLYWYRQAAGRGLQLLFYSVGIGQISSEVPQNLSASRPQDRQFILSSKKLLLSDSGFYLCAWSGGPISNYGYTFGSGTRLTVV.

The table lists this clone with a count of one. The J gene is TRBJ2-7, the V gene TRBV7-9; 13 bases are shared with TRBD2. V was pared by 5 bases and J by 7 bases, with 11 bases of the junction left unmatched. This CDR3 has 16 amino acids. The V gene's germline CDR1 is SEHNR and CDR2 FQNEAQ (reference sequence). CDR3 sequence: CASSRGTSGVLREQYF. The CDR3, as DNA: TGTGCCAGCAGCCGGGGGACTAGCGGGGTGCTAAGGGAGCAGTACTTC.

This sequence joins TRBV5-5 and TRBJ2-7; D possibly corresponds to TRBD1 (6 bases). From germline, CDR1 is SGHKS and CDR2 YYEKEE (reference sequence). V lost 3 bases and J lost 4, with 11 bases in between. The CDR3 is 13 residues long. CDR3 amino acids: CASSWGPRYEQYF. CDR3 in DNA: TGTGCCAGCAGCTGGGGGCCACGATACGAGCAGTACTTC.

The table lists this clone with a few counts. The chain combines TRBV11-2 with TRBJ1-6; D is ambiguous. V was shortened by 3 bases and J by 9 bases, with 6 bases between the two germline ends. This CDR3 has 12 amino acids. From germline, CDR1 is SGHAT and CDR2 FQNNGV. Here the CDR3 reads CASSFSRSPLHF. Here the CDR3 DNA reads TGTGCCAGCAGCTTTAGTCGTTCACCCCTCCACTTT.

The V and J genes are TRBV6-5 and TRBJ2-5; 7 positions match TRBD2. The length of the CDR3 is 16 residues. V lost 0 bases and J lost 2; bases outside the gene matches: 6. Germline-derived CDR1 and CDR2 are MNHEY and SVGAGI. CDR3 in amino acids: CASSYSVGSGQETQYF. The CDR3 DNA reads as TGTGCCAGCAGTTACTCGGTCGGTAGCGGGCAAGAGACCCAGTACTTC.

The chain employs TRBV21-1 and TRBJ2-4; TRBD1, the table's D call, lacks a check against the DNA. TRBV21-1 is designated a pseudogene. The CDR3 sequence is 15 residues long. The CDR3: CARTLQGAVKNIQYF. The CDR3 nucleotides read TGTGCCAGGACGCTACAGGGGGCGGTCAAAAACATTCAGTACTTC.

This clone was seen only once. The chain carries TRBV6-6 and TRBJ2-5; D unresolved. Looked up from germline, CDR1 is MNHNY and CDR2 is SVGAGI (reference sequence). Between the trimmed V and J ends, which lost 3 bases and 2 bases, there was a span of 10 bases. The CDR3 contains 14 residues. The CDR3 spells CASSYWAEQETQYF. The CDR3 DNA sequence: TGTGCCAGCAGTTATTGGGCTGAGCAAGAGACCCAGTACTTC.